The sequence of this TCR beta chain was determined in a study of CD8+ T cells in alopecia areata. General study results and limits: It was lesional scalp, especially alopecia totalis/universalis, that showed higher clonality than normal scalp. The study also sequences resident alphabeta T cells of normal skin in scalp samples.

Concerning this clone: Its antigen is unidentified.

Losses at the gene ends were 8 bases for V and 9 bases for J; bases not matched to a gene: 7. In germline, CDR1 is SQVTM, CDR2 ANQGSEA. CDR3 length equals 11 residues. Treatment reported: oral pan-JAK inhibitor, 5-10 mg twice daily. RNA was extracted and reverse transcribed into cDNA as the sequencing template. The assay was immunoSEQ multiplex PCR, and TCRdb's table has in-frame clones only and misses some. This table has 150,000 to 200,000 clones, around three fifths appearing once. The chain combines TRBV29-1 with TRBJ2-1; 7 nucleotides agree with TRBD1. This receptor was obtained from a human donor with alopecia areata. Material: CD4+ T cells sorted from blood, obtained at week 4, from a patient treated with tofacitinib. DNA of the CDR3: TGCAGCTTAGAGACAGGGCCTGAGCAGTTCTTC. Its translation: CSLETGPEQFF.